The T cell receptor beta chain described here comes from a study of cytomegalovirus exposure and HLA in healthy donors. The PCR contained 60 Vbeta and 13 Jbeta primers. Profiling relied on immunoSEQ multiplex PCR, and the TCRdb table lists in-frame clones only, not all of them. Of about 160,000 clones detected, roughly 79% appear once; the ten largest clones hold under 15%. The V gene's germline CDR1 is LNHNV and CDR2 YYDKDF (reference sequence). The CDR3 is made up of 14 amino acids. The V and J ends lost 1 base and 4 bases respectively, with 10 bases between them. The J gene is TRBJ1-1, the V gene TRBV15, with D uncertain. The receptor was isolated from a woman between 50 and 59 years old in good health and CMV-seronegative. The sample taken for sequencing was PBMCs. The CDR3 reads CATSRADGVTEAFF. The CDR3 region has the DNA TGTGCCACCAGCAGAGCCGACGGAGTCACTGAAGCTTTCTTT.